Presented here are 21 T cell receptor beta chains from one specimen sequenced in a study of glioma-infiltrating T cells. Amplification of TCR alpha and beta CDR3 regions from RNA used iRepertoire nested multiplex PCR. One entry per CDR3 protein, called by TCRdb with MiXCR from the multiplex PCR reads. The table includes approximately 89,000 distinct CDR3 sequences, about 23% detected once. Material: glioma tissue, nonneoplastic brain tissue, or PBMCs (not recorded which). The receptors were sampled from a human donor with low-grade glioma or glioblastoma, undergoing nonglioma brain surgery, or in good health (not recorded which).

This clonotype was picked up many times. The chain carries TRBV2 and TRBJ1-1, with D maybe TRBD1 (5 bases). Trimming left V 5 bases short and J 8 bases short, with 18 bases between. There are 14 residues in the CDR3. CDR1 is SNHLY, CDR2 FYNNEI, per germline. The CDR3 is CASSPGTGASEAFF. CDR3 nucleotides: TGTGCCAGCAGTCCCGGGACTGGCGCCTCGGAAGCTTTCTTT.

This clonotype was observed a handful of times. This rearrangement joins TRBV4-2 to TRBJ2-1, with TRBD2 identical over 8 bases. Losses at the gene ends were 4 bases for V and 3 bases for J; bases not matched to a gene: 5. CDR1 and CDR2 (germline): LGHNA, YNFKEQ. The length of the CDR3 is 15 residues. CDR3 region: CASSPKAGDYNEQFF. The CDR3 DNA sequence: TGTGCCAGCAGCCCAAAAGCGGGAGACTACAATGAGCAGTTCTTC.

Details on this clonotype: This may be a read error, as it is one base from a much larger clone. V gene TRBV7-2 combines with J gene TRBJ1-3, with no clear D. The germline V gene encodes CDR1 SGHTA and CDR2 FQGNSA. CDR3 length: 10 residues. In DNA form, the CDR3 reads TGTGCCAGCGGCGGAAACACCATAAATTTT. Its protein product is CASGGNTINF. Supplemented by reference TRBV7-2 and TRBJ1-3, the full variable domain reads GAGVSQSPSNKVTEKGKDVELRCDPISGHTALYWYRQSLGQGLEFLIYFQGNSAPDKSGLPSDRFSAERTGGSVSTLTIQRTQQEDSAVYLCASGGNTINFGEGSWLTVV.

About this clonotype itself: This may be a read error, as it is one base from a much larger clone. The chain uses TRBV7-2 and TRBJ2-2, with a weak D call TRBD2 (5 bases). Germline V lookup: CDR1 SGHTA, CDR2 FQGNSA. The CDR3 sequence is 14 residues long. CDR3 amino acids: CASSLAGATGELLF. CDR3 in DNA: TGTGCCAGCAGCTTAGCAGGCGCCACCGGGGAGCTGTTATTT.

This clonotype was picked up a small number of times. The chain has TRBV4-2 and TRBJ2-2; 7 positions agree with TRBD2. V lost 1 base to trimming and J lost 10 bases; unmatched junction nucleotides: 3. The CDR3 is 13 amino acids. Germline CDR1 is LGHNA and CDR2 is YNFKEQ. The CDR3 DNA follows: TGTGCCAGCAGCCAAGTACGGGAGGCGGAGCTGTTTTTT. Protein: CASSQVREAELFF.

This clonotype has a count of ten or more. The chain couples TRBV2 to TRBJ1-2, with TRBD1 identical over 9 bases. This CDR3 is built from 13 residues. Germline lookup yields CDR1 SNHLY and CDR2 FYNNEI. V gave up 6 bases and J gave up 6 bases; unmatched junction bases: 5. In DNA form, the CDR3 reads TGTGCCAGCAGACAGACAGGGGGGGATGGCTACACCTTC. Translating gives CASRQTGGDGYTF.

The chain combines TRBV12-3 or TRBV12-4 with TRBJ1-5; D unclear. V was cut by 0 bases and J by 3 bases, with 9 bases left in between. The CDR3 totals 15 residues. The CDR3 DNA reads as TGTGCCAGCAGTTTAGCGGGATGGATCAATCAGCCCCAGCATTTT. It yields the protein CASSLAGWINQPQHF.

This clonotype was detected a few times. This may arise from a read error, as a much more abundant clone is one base away. The CDR3 region is CAGSEERFHGELFF. The CDR3 nucleotides are TGTGCCGGCAGTGAAGAGAGATTTCACGGGGAGCTGTTTTTT. The chain carries TRBV6-1 and TRBJ2-2; D is undetermined. This CDR3 has 14 amino acids. Germline loops: CDR1 MNHNS, CDR2 SASEGT.

This clonotype has a handful of counts. The chain carries TRBV13 and TRBJ2-2; maybe TRBD2 (6 bases). The CDR3 consists of 14 residues. Germline V gene data show CDR1 as PRHDT and CDR2 as FYEKMQ (reference sequence). V lost 7 bases and J lost 3, with 12 bases in between. The CDR3 DNA reads TGTGCCAGCAAAAGCGGGCCCTACACCGGGGAGCTGTTTTTT. Translating it yields CASKSGPYTGELFF.

This clonotype was seen ten or more times. The chain joins TRBV5-6 to TRBJ1-5, with unresolved D. CDR1 and CDR2 (germline): SGHDT, YYEEEE. This CDR3 has 15 residues. With 2 bases removed from V and 0 bases from J, the gap between germline ends came to 9 bases. CDR3 residues: CASSFGQLSNQPQHF. DNA of the CDR3: TGTGCCAGCAGCTTTGGGCAGCTTAGCAATCAGCCCCAGCATTTT.

This clonotype has a count of ten or more. The chain recombines TRBV7-2 with TRBJ1-2, with D possibly being TRBD1 (5 bases). The CDR3 runs 13 residues. Germline CDR1 and CDR2: SGHTA and FQGNSA. V lost 5 bases and J 6 bases, leaving 13 bases between the germline ends. CDR3 DNA: TGTGCCAGCAGCCCCAGCACAGGAAATGGCTACACCTTC. It codes for CASSPSTGNGYTF.

The CDR3 is CASSENSGYTDTQYF. DNA for the CDR3: TGTGCCAGCAGTGAAAATAGCGGGTACACAGATACGCAGTATTTT. The chain couples TRBV6-4 to TRBJ2-3; 7 positions match TRBD2. The length of the CDR3 is 15 residues. CDR1 and CDR2 from the germline V gene are MRHNA and SNTAGT. The J segment lost 2 bases and the V segment lost 3 bases, leaving 5 bases of the junction unmatched.

This clonotype was recorded at least ten times. V and J are TRBV6-1 and TRBJ1-2; D is unresolved. The CDR3 is made up of 14 amino acids. Germline-derived CDR1 and CDR2 are MNHNS and SASEGT. V gave up 2 bases and J gave up 4 bases, with 11 bases separating them. The CDR3 region is CASSESHGSYGYTF. In nucleotides, the CDR3 is TGTGCCAGCAGTGAAAGTCACGGTTCCTATGGCTACACCTTC.

This clonotype was seen many times. CDR3 nucleotides: TGTGCCAGCAGCCGGGACAGACAAGAGACCCAGTACTTC. Protein product: CASSRDRQETQYF. The chain combines TRBV7-2 with TRBJ2-5; TRBD1 agrees at 7 bases. The CDR3 has 13 amino acids. V was clipped by 5 bases and J by 2 bases; unmatched bases: 2. Germline V lookup: CDR1 SGHTA, CDR2 FQGNSA. The complete variable domain, with remaining parts taken from reference TRBV7-2 and TRBJ2-5, reads GAGVSQSPSNKVTEKGKDVELRCDPISGHTALYWYRQSLGQGLEFLIYFQGNSAPDKSGLPSDRFSAERTGGSVSTLTIQRTQQEDSAVYLCASSRDRQETQYFGPGTRLLVL.

To note about this clonotype: One base away lies a much larger clone, so this may be a sequencing read error. The CDR3 does not end in the conserved phenylalanine or tryptophan, so this is likely a read error. The chain carries TRBV7-9 and TRBJ2-7, with D possibly TRBD2 on 6 matching bases. The CDR3 sequence is 14 residues long. Germline V gene lookup returns CDR1 SEHNR and CDR2 FQNEAQ (reference sequence). Between the trimmed V and J ends, which lost 5 bases and 5 bases, there was a span of 16 bases. CDR3 nucleotides: TGTGCCAGCAGCCGGAGGAGGGGTTCGGACGAGCAGTACTTA. It yields the protein CASSRRRGSDEQYL.

This clonotype was picked up one time. This sequence may be a read error, since a much larger clone differs from it by one base. The chain joins TRBV6-4 to TRBJ2-4, with a tentative D call TRBD2 (6 bases). Germline values: CDR1 MRHNA, CDR2 SNTAGT. Trimming left V 5 bases short and J 0 bases short, with 14 bases between. The CDR3 is 16 amino acids. CDR3: CASSRLVNKAKNIQYF. CDR3 nucleotides: TGTGCCAGCAGTAGACTAGTGAACAAAGCCAAAAACATTCAGTACTTC.

In its sample, this clonotype was seen many times. The chain combines TRBV20-1 with TRBJ2-7; the match to TRBD2 covers 15 bases. V shed 2 bases, J shed 7 bases, and the junction held 6 bases outside the gene matches. Germline lookup yields CDR1 DFQATT and CDR2 SNEGSKA (reference sequence). CDR3 size: 15 residues. Here the CDR3 reads CSARRRGTSGREQYF. In DNA, the CDR3 is TGCAGTGCTAGACGACGAGGGACTAGCGGGAGGGAGCAGTACTTC.

This clonotype appeared many times. The chain recombines TRBV6-1 with TRBJ2-3, with 7 bases identical to TRBD2. Germline V gives CDR1 MNHNS, CDR2 SASEGT. Trimming cost V 6 bases and J 0 bases; bases outside gene matches: 3. The CDR3 is made up of 14 amino acids. The CDR3 nucleotides are TGTGCCAGCAGGATTAGCGGGAGCACAGATACGCAGTATTTT. Translating it yields CASRISGSTDTQYF.

This clonotype was counted many times. The chain couples TRBV4-1 to TRBJ1-2; no clear D. V was clipped by 0 bases and J by 2 bases, with 10 bases between them. Germline-derived CDR1 and CDR2 are MGHRA and YSYEKL. The CDR3 runs 15 residues. In DNA, the CDR3 is TGCGCCAGCAGCCAAGATTGGGCGGTGAACTATGGCTACACCTTC. Protein sequence: CASSQDWAVNYGYTF.

This clonotype was picked up many times. V usage is TRBV4-1 and J usage is TRBJ2-7, with TRBD2 matching 12 bases. CDR1 and CDR2 from the germline V gene are MGHRA and YSYEKL. The CDR3 covers 15 residues. Trimming at V came to 4 bases and at J to 2 bases, leaving 3 bases not matched to a gene. In nucleotides, the CDR3 is TGCGCCAGCAGCCGGCTAGCGGGAGGGACCTACGAGCAGTACTTC. This codes for CASSRLAGGTYEQYF.

Ten or more counts support this clonotype. The chain has TRBV6-2 or TRBV6-3 and TRBJ1-1; the D is unclear. The CDR3 totals 14 residues. The V gene lost 7 bases and the J gene lost 4 bases, with 16 bases spanning the gap. In germline, CDR1 is MNHEY, CDR2 SVGEGT. The CDR3 DNA is TGTGCCAGCAACGCTAACACGGTGATCACTGAAGCTTTCTTT. Amino acids: CASNANTVITEAFF.